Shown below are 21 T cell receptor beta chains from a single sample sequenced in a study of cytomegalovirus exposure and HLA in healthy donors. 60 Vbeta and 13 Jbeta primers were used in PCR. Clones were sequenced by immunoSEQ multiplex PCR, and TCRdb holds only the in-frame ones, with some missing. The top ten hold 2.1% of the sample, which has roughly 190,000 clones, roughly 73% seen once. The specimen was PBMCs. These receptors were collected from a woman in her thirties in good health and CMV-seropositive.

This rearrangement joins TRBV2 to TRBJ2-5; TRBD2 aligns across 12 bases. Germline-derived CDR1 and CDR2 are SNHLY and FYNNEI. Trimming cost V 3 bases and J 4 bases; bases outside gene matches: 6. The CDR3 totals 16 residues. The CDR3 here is CASSEGLAGGVETQYF. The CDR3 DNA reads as TGTGCCAGCAGTGAGGGTCTAGCGGGAGGGGTAGAGACCCAGTACTTC.

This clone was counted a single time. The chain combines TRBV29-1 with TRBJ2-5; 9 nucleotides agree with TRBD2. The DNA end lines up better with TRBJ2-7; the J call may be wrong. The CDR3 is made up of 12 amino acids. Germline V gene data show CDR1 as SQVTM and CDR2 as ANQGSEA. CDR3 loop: CSTGTSPYEQYF. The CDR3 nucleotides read TGCAGCACCGGGACTAGCCCCTACGAGCAGTACTTC.

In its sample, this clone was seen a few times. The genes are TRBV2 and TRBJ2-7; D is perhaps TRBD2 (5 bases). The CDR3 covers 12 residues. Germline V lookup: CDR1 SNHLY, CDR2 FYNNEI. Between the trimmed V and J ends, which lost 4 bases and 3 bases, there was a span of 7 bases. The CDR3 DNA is TGTGCCAGCAGTGTCGAGGGCTACGAGCAGTACTTC. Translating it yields CASSVEGYEQYF.

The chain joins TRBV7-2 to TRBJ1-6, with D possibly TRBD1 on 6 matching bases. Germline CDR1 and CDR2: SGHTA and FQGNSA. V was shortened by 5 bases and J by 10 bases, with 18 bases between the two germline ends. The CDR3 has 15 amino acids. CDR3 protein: CASSGRGRGESPLHF. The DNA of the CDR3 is TGTGCCAGCAGCGGCAGGGGCAGGGGCGAATCACCCCTCCACTTT.

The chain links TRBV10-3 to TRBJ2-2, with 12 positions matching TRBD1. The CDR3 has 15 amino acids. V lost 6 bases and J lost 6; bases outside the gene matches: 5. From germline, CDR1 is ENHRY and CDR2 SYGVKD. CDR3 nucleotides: TGTGCCATCAGGCCCGGGACAGGGGGCCCCGGGGAGCTGTTTTTT. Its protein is CAIRPGTGGPGELFF.

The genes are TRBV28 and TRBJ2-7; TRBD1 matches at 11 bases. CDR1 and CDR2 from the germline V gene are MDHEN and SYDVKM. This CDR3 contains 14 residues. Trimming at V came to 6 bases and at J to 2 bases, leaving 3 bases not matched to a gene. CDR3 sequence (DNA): TGTGCCAGCAGGGGGACAGGGGGAGCCTACGAGCAGTACTTC. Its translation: CASRGTGGAYEQYF.

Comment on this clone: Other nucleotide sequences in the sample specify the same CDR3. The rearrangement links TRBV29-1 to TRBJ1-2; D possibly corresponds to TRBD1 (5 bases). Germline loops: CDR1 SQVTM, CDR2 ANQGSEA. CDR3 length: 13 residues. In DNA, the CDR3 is TGCAGTGTCCTGTTAGGGGTTAACTATGGCTACACCTTC. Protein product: CSVLLGVNYGYTF.

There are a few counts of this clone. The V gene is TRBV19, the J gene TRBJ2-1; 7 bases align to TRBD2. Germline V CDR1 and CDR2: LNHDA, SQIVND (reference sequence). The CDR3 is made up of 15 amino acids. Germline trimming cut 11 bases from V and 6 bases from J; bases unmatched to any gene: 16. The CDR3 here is CAVSALRDYSNEQFF. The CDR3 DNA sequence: TGTGCCGTAAGTGCCCTTCGGGACTACTCCAATGAGCAGTTCTTC.

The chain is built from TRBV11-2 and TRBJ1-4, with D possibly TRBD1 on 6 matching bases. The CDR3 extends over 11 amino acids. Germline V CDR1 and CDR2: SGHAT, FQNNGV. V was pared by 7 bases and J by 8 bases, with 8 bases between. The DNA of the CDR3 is TGTGCCAGCACCCAGGGGGAAAAACTGTTTTTT. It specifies CASTQGEKLFF.

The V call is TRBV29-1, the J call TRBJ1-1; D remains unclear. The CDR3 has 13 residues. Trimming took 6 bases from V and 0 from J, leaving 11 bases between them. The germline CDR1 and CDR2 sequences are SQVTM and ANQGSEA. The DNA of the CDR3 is TGCAGCGTGAATGCTGGCATGAACACTGAAGCTTTCTTT. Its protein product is CSVNAGMNTEAFF.

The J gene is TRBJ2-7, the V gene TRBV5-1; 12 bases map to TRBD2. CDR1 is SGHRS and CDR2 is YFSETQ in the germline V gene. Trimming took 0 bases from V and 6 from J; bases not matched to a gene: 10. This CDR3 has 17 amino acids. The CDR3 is CASSLAVSSGGVAEQYF. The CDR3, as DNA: TGCGCCAGCAGCTTGGCCGTCTCTAGCGGGGGGGTTGCCGAGCAGTACTTC.

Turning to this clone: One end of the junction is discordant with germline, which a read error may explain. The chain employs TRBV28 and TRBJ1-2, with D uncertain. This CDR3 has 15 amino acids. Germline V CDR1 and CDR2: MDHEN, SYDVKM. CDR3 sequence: CASSSEHLGVEGSLF. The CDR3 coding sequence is TGTGCCAGCAGTTCAGAACATCTTGGGGTCGAGGGTTCGTTGTTT.

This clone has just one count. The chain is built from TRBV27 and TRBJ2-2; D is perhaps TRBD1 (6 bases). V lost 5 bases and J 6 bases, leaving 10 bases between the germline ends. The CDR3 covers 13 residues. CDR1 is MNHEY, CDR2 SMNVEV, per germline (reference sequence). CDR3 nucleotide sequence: TGTGCCAGCAGTGTCTACAGGGCCGGGGAGCTGTTTTTT. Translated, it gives CASSVYRAGELFF.

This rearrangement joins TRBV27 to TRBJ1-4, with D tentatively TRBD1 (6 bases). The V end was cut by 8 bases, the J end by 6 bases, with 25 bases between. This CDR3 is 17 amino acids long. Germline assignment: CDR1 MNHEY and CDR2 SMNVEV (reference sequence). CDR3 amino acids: CASGIGQGKELYEKLFF. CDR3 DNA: TGTGCCAGCGGGATAGGGCAGGGGAAAGAACTCTATGAAAAACTGTTTTTT.

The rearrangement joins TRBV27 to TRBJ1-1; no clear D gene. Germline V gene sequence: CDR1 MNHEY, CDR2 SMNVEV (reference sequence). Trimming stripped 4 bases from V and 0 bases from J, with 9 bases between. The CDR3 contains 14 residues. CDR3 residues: CASSSGWMNTEAFF. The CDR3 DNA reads TGTGCCAGCAGTTCGGGGTGGATGAACACTGAAGCTTTCTTT.

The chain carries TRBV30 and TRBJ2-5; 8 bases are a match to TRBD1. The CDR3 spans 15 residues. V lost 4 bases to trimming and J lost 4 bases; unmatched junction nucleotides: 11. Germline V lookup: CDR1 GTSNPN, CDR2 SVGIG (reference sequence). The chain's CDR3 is CAWTVGQGRGETQYF. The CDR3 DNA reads TGTGCCTGGACTGTAGGACAGGGACGGGGAGAGACCCAGTACTTC.

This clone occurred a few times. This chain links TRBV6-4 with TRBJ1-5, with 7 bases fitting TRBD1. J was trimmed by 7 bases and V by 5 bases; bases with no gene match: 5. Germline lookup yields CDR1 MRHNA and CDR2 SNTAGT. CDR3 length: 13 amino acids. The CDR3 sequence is CASSLHRGQPQHF. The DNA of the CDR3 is TGTGCCAGCAGTCTTCACAGGGGCCAGCCCCAGCATTTT.

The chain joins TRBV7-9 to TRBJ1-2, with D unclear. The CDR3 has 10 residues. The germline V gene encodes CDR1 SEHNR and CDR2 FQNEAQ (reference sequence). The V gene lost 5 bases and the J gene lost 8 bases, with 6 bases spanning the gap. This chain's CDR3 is CASSPGGYTF. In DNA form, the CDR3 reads TGTGCCAGCAGCCCCGGGGGCTACACCTTC.

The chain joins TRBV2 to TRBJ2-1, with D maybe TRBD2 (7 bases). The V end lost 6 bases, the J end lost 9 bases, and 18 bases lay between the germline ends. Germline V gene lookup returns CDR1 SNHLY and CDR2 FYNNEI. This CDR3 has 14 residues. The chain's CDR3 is CASRVDSGGGEQFF. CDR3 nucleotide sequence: TGTGCCAGCAGGGTGGACAGTGGGGGGGGTGAGCAGTTCTTC.

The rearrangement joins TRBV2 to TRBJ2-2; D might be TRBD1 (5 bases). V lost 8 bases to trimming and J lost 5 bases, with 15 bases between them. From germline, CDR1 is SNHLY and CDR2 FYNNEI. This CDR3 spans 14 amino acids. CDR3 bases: TGTGCCAGCTCGGGCCAGGGTGGAACCGGGGAGCTGTTTTTT. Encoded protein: CASSGQGGTGELFF.

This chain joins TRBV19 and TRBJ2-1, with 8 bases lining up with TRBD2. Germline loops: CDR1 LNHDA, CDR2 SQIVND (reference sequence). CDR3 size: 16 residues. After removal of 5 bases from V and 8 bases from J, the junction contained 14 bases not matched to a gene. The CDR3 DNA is TGTGCCAGTAGTCGGGGGGGCCTGTTGAGTTTCGATGAGCAGTTCTTC. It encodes CASSRGGLLSFDEQFF.